This TCR beta chain was captured by sequencing in a study of shared clonotypes between healthy human individuals. Libraries were prepared by immunoSEQ multiplex PCR; TCRdb keeps only in-frame clonotypes and omits some of them. The sample includes 2 million to 3 million clones, more than 85% seen only once; the top ten take approximately 0.36%. CDR1 is SGDLS, CDR2 YYNGEE, per germline. This CDR3 is built from 16 residues. V lost 4 bases and J lost 1; bases outside the gene matches: 7. This chain connects TRBV9 to TRBJ2-3, with TRBD1 matching over 9 bases. Sequenced sample: naive CD4+ T cells from PBMCs. The subset here: CD45RA+ positively selected. This TCR came from a man between 18 and 29 years old in good health. Some clones in this sample may be carry-over from other donors' samples. Here the CDR3 DNA reads TGTGCCAGCAGCCAACGACAGGGGGGGGGCACAGATACGCAGTATTTT. This encodes CASSQRQGGGTDTQYF. The full variable domain, in which reference TRBV9 and TRBJ2-3 provide the parts outside the CDR3, is DSGVTQTPKHLITATGQRVTLRCSPRSGDLSVYWYQQSLDQGLQFLIQYYNGEERAKGNILERFSAQQFPDLHSELNLSSLELGDSALYFCASSQRQGGGTDTQYFGPGTRLTVL.